Following are 17 T cell receptor beta chains from one sample sequenced in a study of CD8+ T cells in alopecia areata. Treatment in this sample: oral pan-JAK inhibitor, 5-10 mg twice daily. Isolated RNA was reverse transcribed into cDNA used as the sequencing template. Produced via immunoSEQ multiplex PCR; TCRdb's table is partial and in-frame only. Of about 190,000 clones listed, about three fifths were seen once; the top ten hold 0.65% to 0.7%. The sample here was CD4+ T cells sorted from blood, taken at week 4, from a patient treated with tofacitinib. Receptor source: a human donor with alopecia areata.

This clone was seen a single time. The rearrangement joins TRBV7-3 to TRBJ2-2; 13 bases align to TRBD2. The length of the CDR3 is 18 residues. Germline loops: CDR1 SGHTA, CDR2 FQGTGA. Germline trimming cut 0 bases from V and 4 bases from J; bases unmatched to any gene: 5. The CDR3 DNA follows: TGTGCCAGCAGCTTAACGGCCGGGACTAGCGGGGCCACCGGGGAGCTGTTTTTT. As protein: CASSLTAGTSGATGELFF. Combining the CDR3 with reference TRBV7-3 and TRBJ2-2 gives the whole variable domain GAGVSQTPSNKVTEKGKYVELRCDPISGHTALYWYRQSLGQGPEFLIYFQGTGAADDSGLPNDRFFAVRPEGSVSTLKIQRTERGDSAVYLCASSLTAGTSGATGELFFGEGSRLTVL.

The gene calls are TRBV18 and TRBJ2-2; TRBD1 agrees at 7 bases. V lost 5 bases, J lost 4 bases, and 4 bases stayed unmatched. The germline gives CDR1 KGHSH, CDR2 LQKENI. CDR3 length: 14 residues. DNA for the CDR3: TGTGCCAGCTCAAGGACAGGCGTCACCGGGGAGCTGTTTTTT. It yields the protein CASSRTGVTGELFF.

The chain combines TRBV7-2 with TRBJ2-7; 7 bases map to TRBD2. Trimming removed 0 bases from V and 1 base from J; junction bases left unmatched: 3. CDR1 is SGHTA, CDR2 FQGNSA, per germline. The length of the CDR3 is 15 residues. The CDR3 sequence is CASSLAAGASYEQYF. The CDR3 region has the DNA TGTGCCAGCAGCTTAGCTGCGGGAGCGTCCTACGAGCAGTACTTC.

The V gene is TRBV4-1, the J gene TRBJ1-2; D unresolved. The CDR3 sequence is 13 residues long. V was trimmed by 5 bases and J by 1 base, leaving 8 bases between them. Germline loops: CDR1 MGHRA, CDR2 YSYEKL. CDR3 in DNA: TGCGCCAGCAGCGAGGAGGGTAACTATGGCTACACCTTC. Translated, it gives CASSEEGNYGYTF.

This clone has just one count. V is TRBV30 and J is TRBJ1-2; perhaps TRBD1 as D (5 bases). The CDR3 totals 12 residues. The V end lost 1 base, the J end lost 5 bases, and 8 bases lay between the germline ends. Germline assignment: CDR1 GTSNPN and CDR2 SVGIG (reference sequence). The CDR3 loop reads CAWSGGEYGYTF. CDR3 sequence (DNA): TGTGCCTGGAGTGGAGGGGAGTATGGCTACACCTTC.

The V and J genes are TRBV29-1 and TRBJ2-1; 13 bases line up with TRBD2. This CDR3 region has 14 residues. With 6 bases clipped from V and 7 bases from J, the junction kept 6 bases outside the gene matches. Germline V gene sequence: CDR1 SQVTM, CDR2 ANQGSEA. The DNA of the CDR3 is TGCAGCGTCCGAACGGGACTAGCGGGGAATGAGCAGTTCTTC. Translated: CSVRTGLAGNEQFF.

This chain uses TRBV9 with TRBJ2-4; D is unresolved. This CDR3 is 14 amino acids long. Germline values: CDR1 SGDLS, CDR2 YYNGEE. V gave up 2 bases and J gave up 5 bases, with 11 bases separating them. CDR3 in amino acids: CASSVTPSQNIQYF. CDR3 coding DNA: TGTGCCAGCAGCGTGACCCCTAGTCAAAACATTCAGTACTTC.

This clone turned up a few times. V and J are TRBV5-6 and TRBJ2-7, with TRBD2 identical over 14 bases. Germline CDR1 SGHDT, CDR2 YYEEEE. The CDR3 extends over 18 amino acids. V gave up 4 bases and J gave up 0 bases; unmatched junction bases: 9. The CDR3 nucleotides are TGTGCCAGCAGCGGGGGACTAGCGGGAGCCTTAGGCTCCTACGAGCAGTACTTC. Its translation: CASSGGLAGALGSYEQYF.

This clone was detected once. The rearrangement links TRBV9 to TRBJ2-2; maybe TRBD2 (5 bases). This CDR3 is built from 15 residues. Germline assignment: CDR1 SGDLS and CDR2 YYNGEE. Trimming removed 0 bases at V and 4 bases at J, with 10 bases between. DNA for the CDR3: TGTGCCAGCAGCGTAGCTAGCCAGATCACCGGGGAGCTGTTTTTT. It yields the protein CASSVASQITGELFF. Full variable domain (missing parts from reference TRBV9 and TRBJ2-2): DSGVTQTPKHLITATGQRVTLRCSPRSGDLSVYWYQQSLDQGLQFLIQYYNGEERAKGNILERFSAQQFPDLHSELNLSSLELGDSALYFCASSVASQITGELFFGEGSRLTVL.

The J gene is TRBJ1-1, the V gene TRBV25-1; tentatively, D is TRBD1 (6 bases). The V gene's germline CDR1 is MGHDK and CDR2 SYGVNS. The CDR3 is 15 residues long. With 5 bases removed from V and 3 bases from J, the gap between germline ends came to 16 bases. Written as DNA, the CDR3 is TGTGCCAGCAGTCCACTCCCCGGGGGCGACACTGAAGCTTTCTTT. Its protein product is CASSPLPGGDTEAFF.

CDR3: CASSKGRNSRETQYF. Written as DNA, the CDR3 is TGTGCCAGCAGCAAAGGTAGAAACAGCCGTGAGACCCAGTACTTC. The V call is TRBV2, the J call TRBJ2-5; no clear D. There are 15 residues in the CDR3. Germline-derived CDR1 and CDR2 are SNHLY and FYNNEI. V was cut by 6 bases and J by 5 bases, with 19 bases left in between.

The chain has TRBV5-1 and TRBJ2-5, with 10 bases identical to TRBD2. The CDR3 is made up of 15 amino acids. CDR1 and CDR2 from the germline V gene are SGHRS and YFSETQ. With 0 bases clipped from V and 7 bases from J, the junction kept 6 bases outside the gene matches. The chain's CDR3 is CASSLGTSGFGTQYF. Here the CDR3 DNA reads TGCGCCAGCAGCTTGGGGACTAGCGGTTTCGGGACCCAGTACTTC.

The rearrangement joins TRBV14 to TRBJ1-2; maybe TRBD1 (6 bases). Trimming cost V 3 bases and J 3 bases, with 17 bases left between them. Per the germline V gene, CDR1 is SGHDN and CDR2 is FVKESK. CDR3 length: 16 residues. In DNA form, the CDR3 reads TGTGCCAGCAGCCACCAAGGCGGACAGTTGGACTATGGCTACACCTTC. Translated: CASSHQGGQLDYGYTF. The whole variable domain, filled in from reference TRBV14 and TRBJ1-2, reads EAGVTQFPSHSVIEKGQTVTLRCDPISGHDNLYWYRRVMGKEIKFLLHFVKESKQDESGMPNNRFLAERTGGTYSTLKVQPAELEDSGVYFCASSHQGGQLDYGYTFGSGTRLTVV.

Comment on this clone: Other DNA sequences in this sample translate to the same CDR3. The V and J genes are TRBV9 and TRBJ2-3; D unresolved. There are 12 residues in the CDR3. CDR1 and CDR2 (germline): SGDLS, YYNGEE. Trimming removed 4 bases at V and 6 bases at J, with 9 bases between. CDR3 sequence (DNA): TGTGCCAGCAGCTCCGGAACTGATACGCAGTATTTT. This translates into CASSSGTDTQYF.

This clone showed up just a few times. V and J are TRBV29-1 and TRBJ2-5; weak D call: TRBD1 (6 bases). The germline V gene encodes CDR1 SQVTM and CDR2 ANQGSEA. The CDR3 spans 15 residues. V lost 7 bases, J lost 9 bases, and 27 bases lay in between. In nucleotides, the CDR3 is TGCAGCGCCCCATCCCACATCACAGGGTATGAGGCCCAGTACTTC. Translated, it gives CSAPSHITGYEAQYF.

This clone was seen only a few times. CDR3 amino acids: CSVYGQTQETQYF. The CDR3 DNA follows: TGCAGCGTTTACGGGCAGACCCAAGAGACCCAGTACTTC. The chain employs TRBV29-1 and TRBJ2-5, with D hard to call. The V end was cut by 5 bases, the J end by 1 base, with 11 bases between. The CDR3 length is 13 residues. Germline lookup yields CDR1 SQVTM and CDR2 ANQGSEA.

V and J are TRBV29-1 and TRBJ2-3; possibly TRBD1 for D (5 bases). Trimming took 5 bases from V and 0 from J, leaving 9 bases between them. The germline V gene has CDR1 SQVTM and CDR2 ANQGSEA. The CDR3 is made up of 13 amino acids. This chain's CDR3 is CSVRAGSTDTQYF. For the CDR3, the DNA is TGCAGCGTTCGGGCAGGGAGCACAGATACGCAGTATTTT.